Listed below are T cell receptor beta chains from one sample, sequenced in a study of spatial heterogeneity in lung cancer. TCRdb ran MiXCR on the 5' RACE reads and lists one entry per CDR3 protein. This sample has roughly 6,500 distinct CDR3 sequences, with under 8.5% found just once. The sample was normal lung tissue next to the tumor, taken at surgery. These receptors all come from a female donor with early-stage non-small cell lung cancer. The CDR3 runs from the conserved cysteine through the conserved F or W. A D gene is named only where the DNA matches it firmly. Not every row has a clone size; where given, it reads once, few, many or a size class.

j_call: TRBJ1-1
d_call: .
v_call: TRBV20-1
cdr3_length: 10
clone_size: medium-sized
cdr3_nt: TGCAGTGGGGCAGAGGTTGAAGCTTTCTTT
cdr3_aa: CSGAEVEAFF

j_call: TRBJ1-5
d_call: .
v_call: TRBV7-6
cdr3_length: 15
clone_size: medium-sized
cdr3_nt: TGTGCCAGCAGCTTAGCGCTTGACGGCAATCAGCCCCAGCATTTT
cdr3_aa: CASSLALDGNQPQHF

j_call: TRBJ2-1
d_call: TRBD1
v_call: TRBV2
cdr3_length: 15
clone_size: many
cdr3_nt: TGTGCCAGCAGGACCGACAGGGGACACTACAATGAGCAGTTCTTC
cdr3_aa: CASRTDRGHYNEQFF

j_call: TRBJ1-2
d_call: TRBD1
v_call: TRBV19
cdr3_length: 15
clone_size: medium-sized
cdr3_nt: TGTGCCAGTAAAGTTGGGACAGTAGCTAACTATGGCTACACCTTC
cdr3_aa: CASKVGTVANYGYTF

j_call: TRBJ2-1
d_call: .
v_call: TRBV6-4
cdr3_length: 13
clone_size: medium-sized
cdr3_nt: TGTGCCAGCGGGGGAGACAGGATAGGTGAGCAGTTCTTC
cdr3_aa: CASGGDRIGEQFF

j_call: TRBJ2-3
d_call: .
v_call: TRBV29-1
cdr3_length: 12
clone_size: medium-sized
cdr3_nt: TGCAGCGTTGGGGGAGGCACAGATACGCAGTATTTT
cdr3_aa: CSVGGGTDTQYF

j_call: TRBJ2-7
d_call: .
v_call: TRBV7-2
cdr3_length: 14
clone_size: .
cdr3_nt: TGTGCCAGCGGGGGTGGGGGGGCCGCCTACGAGCAGTACTTC
cdr3_aa: CASGGGGAAYEQYF

j_call: TRBJ1-5
d_call: TRBD1
v_call: TRBV20-1
cdr3_length: 14
clone_size: medium-sized
cdr3_nt: TGCAGTGCTAGGAACCCAGGGGGGGATCAGCCCCAGCATTTT
cdr3_aa: CSARNPGGDQPQHF

j_call: TRBJ2-3
d_call: TRBD2
v_call: TRBV13
cdr3_length: 15
clone_size: .
cdr3_nt: TGTGCCAGCAGCCTTTTCGGGGGGGGCACAGATACGCAGTATTTT
cdr3_aa: CASSLFGGGTDTQYF

j_call: TRBJ2-1
d_call: TRBD2
v_call: TRBV10-3
cdr3_length: 15
clone_size: medium-sized
cdr3_nt: TGTGCCATGAGGGAGAGCGGGGGGATACACAATGAGCAGTTCTTC
cdr3_aa: CAMRESGGIHNEQFF

j_call: TRBJ1-4
d_call: TRBD1
v_call: TRBV25-1
cdr3_length: 14
clone_size: medium-sized
cdr3_nt: TGTGCCAGCAGTAAACAGGGGCGTAATGAAAAACTGTTTTTT
cdr3_aa: CASSKQGRNEKLFF

j_call: TRBJ2-1
d_call: TRBD2
v_call: TRBV3-1
cdr3_length: 16
clone_size: .
cdr3_nt: TGTGCCAGCAGCCCAGGCGGGGTAGCGGGGGCCAGTGAGCAGTTCTTC
cdr3_aa: CASSPGGVAGASEQFF

j_call: TRBJ2-7
d_call: TRBD2
v_call: TRBV10-3
cdr3_length: 11
clone_size: many
cdr3_nt: TGTGCCATCTCGGGGGGCTACGAGCAGTACTTC
cdr3_aa: CAISGGYEQYF

j_call: TRBJ2-2
d_call: .
v_call: TRBV12-3/TRBV12-4
cdr3_length: 16
clone_size: .
cdr3_nt: TGTGCCAGCAGTTTAGCGGGGCACAAGAACACCGGGGAGCTGTTTTTT
cdr3_aa: CASSLAGHKNTGELFF

j_call: TRBJ2-1
d_call: TRBD2
v_call: TRBV2
cdr3_length: 16
clone_size: many
cdr3_nt: TGTGCCAGCAGCATGCGAACTAGCGGGACTGGCAATGAGCAGTTCTTC
cdr3_aa: CASSMRTSGTGNEQFF

j_call: TRBJ1-4
d_call: .
v_call: TRBV2
cdr3_length: 14
clone_size: many
cdr3_nt: TGTGCCAGCAGAGGGTCCGTCTTTAAGGAAAAACTGTTTTTT
cdr3_aa: CASRGSVFKEKLFF

j_call: TRBJ1-5
d_call: .
v_call: TRBV29-1
cdr3_length: 24
clone_size: many
cdr3_nt: .
cdr3_aa: CSVANAGQPQHFGDGTRLGQPQHF

j_call: TRBJ1-2
d_call: .
v_call: TRBV6-2/TRBV6-3
cdr3_length: 16
clone_size: medium-sized
cdr3_nt: TGTGCCAGCAGTTACGATCGGTCAGATACTACCTATGGCTACACCTTC
cdr3_aa: CASSYDRSDTTYGYTF

j_call: TRBJ2-7
d_call: TRBD1
v_call: TRBV27
cdr3_length: 16
clone_size: once
cdr3_nt: TGTGCCAGCAGCCCAGGACAGGGATCGGTGGCCTACGAGCAGTACTTC
cdr3_aa: CASSPGQGSVAYEQYF

j_call: TRBJ2-1
d_call: .
v_call: TRBV12-3/TRBV12-4
cdr3_length: 13
clone_size: few
cdr3_nt: TGTGCCAGCGAGGACTACGCCGCCAATGAGCAGTTCTTC
cdr3_aa: CASEDYAANEQFF

j_call: TRBJ2-3
d_call: .
v_call: TRBV7-2
cdr3_length: 15
clone_size: .
cdr3_nt: TGTGCCAGCAGCTTAGAAGGGCGAGCGCCAGATACGCAGTATTTT
cdr3_aa: CASSLEGRAPDTQYF

j_call: TRBJ2-2
d_call: .
v_call: TRBV4-2
cdr3_length: 15
clone_size: medium-sized
cdr3_nt: TGTGCCAGCAGCCAAGATAGTCAGAACACCGGGGAGCTGTTTTTT
cdr3_aa: CASSQDSQNTGELFF

j_call: TRBJ2-3
d_call: .
v_call: TRBV6-1
cdr3_length: 15
clone_size: medium-sized
cdr3_nt: TGTGCCAGCAGTGATGCGGGGGCTAGCACAGATACGCAGTATTTT
cdr3_aa: CASSDAGASTDTQYF

j_call: TRBJ1-1
d_call: .
v_call: TRBV7-2
cdr3_length: 14
clone_size: medium-sized
cdr3_nt: TGTGCCAGCAGCTTAGAGGAGTCGAACACTGAAGCTTTCTTT
cdr3_aa: CASSLEESNTEAFF

j_call: TRBJ2-1
d_call: TRBD2
v_call: TRBV6-2/TRBV6-3
cdr3_length: 17
clone_size: .
cdr3_nt: TGTGCCAGCAGTCGTCGGACTAGCGGAAGCTCCTACAATGAGCAGTTCTTC
cdr3_aa: CASSRRTSGSSYNEQFF

j_call: TRBJ1-3
d_call: .
v_call: TRBV6-5
cdr3_length: 13
clone_size: .
cdr3_nt: TGTGCCAGCAAGAGGGCGGCTGGAAACACCATATATTTT
cdr3_aa: CASKRAAGNTIYF

j_call: TRBJ2-7
d_call: .
v_call: TRBV30
cdr3_length: 12
clone_size: .
cdr3_nt: TGTGCCTGGAGTGTCGGGGGAAGTGACCGGTACTTC
cdr3_aa: CAWSVGGSDRYF

j_call: TRBJ2-7
d_call: .
v_call: TRBV4-2
cdr3_length: 15
clone_size: few
cdr3_nt: TGTGCCAGCAGCCAAGACGACAGCACCACCTACGAGCAGTACTTC
cdr3_aa: CASSQDDSTTYEQYF

j_call: TRBJ2-1
d_call: TRBD2
v_call: TRBV29-1
cdr3_length: 12
clone_size: .
cdr3_nt: TGCAGCAGCCGGACTAGCGGGAATGAGCAGTTCTTC
cdr3_aa: CSSRTSGNEQFF

j_call: TRBJ2-1
d_call: .
v_call: TRBV12-3/TRBV12-4
cdr3_length: 15
clone_size: .
cdr3_nt: TGTGCCAGCAGTTTGTGGGGGGGGGCCACCAATGAGCAGTTCTTC
cdr3_aa: CASSLWGGATNEQFF

j_call: TRBJ2-1
d_call: TRBD2
v_call: TRBV7-2
cdr3_length: 16
clone_size: few
cdr3_nt: TGTGCCAGCAGCTTAGGGAGGACGGGGGGGCGTATTGAGCAGTTCTTC
cdr3_aa: CASSLGRTGGRIEQFF

j_call: TRBJ1-2
d_call: TRBD1
v_call: TRBV5-1
cdr3_length: 16
clone_size: .
cdr3_nt: TGCGCCAGCAGCTCGGGACAGGGGGCGCGGATCTATGGCTACACCTTC
cdr3_aa: CASSSGQGARIYGYTF

j_call: TRBJ2-7
d_call: .
v_call: TRBV12-3/TRBV12-4
cdr3_length: 13
clone_size: medium-sized
cdr3_nt: TGTGCCAGCAGTGGGGACACTTCCTACGAGCAGTACTTC
cdr3_aa: CASSGDTSYEQYF